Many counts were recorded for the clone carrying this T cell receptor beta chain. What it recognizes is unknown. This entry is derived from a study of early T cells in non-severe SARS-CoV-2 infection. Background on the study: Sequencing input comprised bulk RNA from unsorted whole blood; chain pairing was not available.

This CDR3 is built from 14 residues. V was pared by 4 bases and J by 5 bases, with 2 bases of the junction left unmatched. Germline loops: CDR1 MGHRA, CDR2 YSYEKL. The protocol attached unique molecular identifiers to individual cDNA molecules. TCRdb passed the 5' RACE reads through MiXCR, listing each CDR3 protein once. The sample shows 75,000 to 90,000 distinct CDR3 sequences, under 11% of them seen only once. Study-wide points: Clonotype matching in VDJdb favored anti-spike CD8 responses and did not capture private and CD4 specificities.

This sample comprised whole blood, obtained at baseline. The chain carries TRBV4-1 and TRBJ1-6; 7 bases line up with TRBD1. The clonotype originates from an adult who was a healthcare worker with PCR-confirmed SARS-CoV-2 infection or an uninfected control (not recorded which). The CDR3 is CASSLGTDNSPLHF. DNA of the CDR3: TGCGCCAGCAGCCTTGGGACAGATAATTCACCCCTCCACTTT.